This T cell receptor (beta chain) originates from a study of Graves' ophthalmopathy and Graves' hyperthyroidism. As for the study in general: At the time of initial diagnosis and before any treatment, peripheral blood was collected. General study findings and limits: Blood also contained most of the expanded thyroid clonotypes above 0.001 frequency.

Trimming cost V 0 bases and J 1 base, with 6 bases left between them. There are 14 residues in the CDR3. From germline, CDR1 is MDHEN and CDR2 SYDVKM. This clonotype was recorded at least ten times. Its antigen remains unidentified. Scientists amplified the TCR beta CDR3 regions from RNA transcripts. Scientists carried out first-round RT-PCR using HTBI primers and then a second-round multiplex PCR. TCRdb re-derived calls from the multiplex PCR reads in MiXCR, one entry per CDR3 protein. The data contain 500,000 to 700,000 distinct CDR3 sequences, about 20% of them singletons. Absence of ophthalmopathy within 18 months of follow-up defined stable hyperthyroidism. Orbital computed tomography, together with clinical symptoms, serum thyroxine, TRAb and thyroid ultrasound, was used for diagnosis.

The chain employs TRBV28 and TRBJ1-1, with D uncertain. The sequencing input was peripheral blood. This receptor was obtained from a young woman with stable Graves' hyperthyroidism. Some clones in this sample may be carry-over from other donors' samples. CDR3 DNA sequence: TGTGCCAGCAGTTTATGGACTGGGAACACTGAAGCTTTCTTT. As protein: CASSLWTGNTEAFF.